Listed below are T cell receptor beta chains from one sample, sequenced in a study of Ad26.COV2.S vaccination and SARS-CoV-2 variants. Using immunoSEQ multiplex PCR, the repertoire was profiled, and TCRdb retains in-frame clones only, with some absent. The table records approximately 480,000 clones, around nine tenths of them present only once. Sequences were derived from peripheral blood, sampled in a trial of Ad26.COV2.S vaccine versus placebo. These receptors came from a person aged 18-65 years who received the Ad26.COV2.S COVID-19 vaccine or a placebo. Both conserved end residues are part of each CDR3. The D gene is left open where the match is weak. Clone size is given for some rows only: seen once, a few or many times, or a class if the clone is expanded.

clone_size: .; j_call: TRBJ1-2; v_call: TRBV16; d_call: .; cdr3_nt: TGTGCCAGCAGCCAATCTGGTAACTATGGCTACACCTTC; cdr3_aa: CASSQSGNYGYTF
clone_size: .; j_call: TRBJ1-4; v_call: TRBV19; d_call: TRBD1; cdr3_nt: TGTGCCAGTACCCCGGGACAGAATAATGAAAAACTGTTTTTT; cdr3_aa: CASTPGQNNEKLFF
clone_size: .; j_call: TRBJ1-3; v_call: TRBV6-2/TRBV6-3; d_call: .; cdr3_nt: TGTGCCAGCAGTGGAATGGGAAACACCATATATTTT; cdr3_aa: CASSGMGNTIYF
clone_size: .; j_call: TRBJ2-3; v_call: TRBV7-2; d_call: .; cdr3_nt: TGTGCCAGCAGCCCCCGTTCGACCAATACGCAGTATTTT; cdr3_aa: CASSPRSTNTQYF
clone_size: .; j_call: TRBJ2-7; v_call: TRBV13; d_call: TRBD1; cdr3_nt: TGTGCCAGCAGCTACGACAGGGACGAGCAGTACTTC; cdr3_aa: CASSYDRDEQYF
clone_size: .; j_call: TRBJ2-5; v_call: TRBV6-2/TRBV6-3; d_call: .; cdr3_nt: TGTGCCAGCAGTTACTTGCCCAGAGAGACCCAGTACTTC; cdr3_aa: CASSYLPRETQYF
clone_size: .; j_call: TRBJ1-5; v_call: TRBV9; d_call: .; cdr3_nt: TGTGCCAGCAGCGAGGACAGCCGAGTCCAGCCCCAGCATTTT; cdr3_aa: CASSEDSRVQPQHF
clone_size: .; j_call: TRBJ2-3; v_call: TRBV15; d_call: .; cdr3_nt: TGTGCCACCAGCAGCGGCGACGGGAGTACAGATACGCAGTATTTT; cdr3_aa: CATSSGDGSTDTQYF
clone_size: .; j_call: TRBJ2-7; v_call: TRBV6-6; d_call: .; cdr3_nt: TGTGCCAGCTCCCCCCCGGGGGAGCAGTACTTC; cdr3_aa: CASSPPGEQYF
clone_size: .; j_call: TRBJ2-5; v_call: TRBV7-8; d_call: TRBD1; cdr3_nt: TGTGCCAGCAGCTTACGACAGGGTGGGACCCAGTACTTC; cdr3_aa: CASSLRQGGTQYF
clone_size: .; j_call: TRBJ1-6; v_call: TRBV28; d_call: .; cdr3_nt: TGTGCCAGCAGCCAGAACCCCGGGCTGGGGGGACATAATTCACCCCTCCACTTT; cdr3_aa: CASSQNPGLGGHNSPLHF
clone_size: .; j_call: TRBJ2-1; v_call: TRBV11-1; d_call: TRBD2; cdr3_nt: TGTGCCAGCAGCTCGACTAGCGGGAGCCTTTCTGGGCAGTTCTTC; cdr3_aa: CASSSTSGSLSGQFF
clone_size: once; j_call: TRBJ1-3; v_call: TRBV29-1; d_call: TRBD1; cdr3_nt: TGCAGCGTCGTGACAGGGCAGGGAAACACCATATATTTT; cdr3_aa: CSVVTGQGNTIYF
clone_size: .; j_call: TRBJ2-5; v_call: TRBV7-2; d_call: .; cdr3_nt: TGTGCCAGCAGCCCGGGGCGTCGCGAACAAGAGACCCAGTACTTC; cdr3_aa: CASSPGRREQETQYF
clone_size: .; j_call: TRBJ2-3; v_call: TRBV7-6; d_call: TRBD2; cdr3_nt: TGTGCCAGCAGCTTAGAAGGACTAGCGGTGAGGGGGGATACGCAGTATTTT; cdr3_aa: CASSLEGLAVRGDTQYF
clone_size: .; j_call: TRBJ2-3; v_call: TRBV27; d_call: TRBD2; cdr3_nt: TGTGCCAGCAGAGGACTAGCGGGAGGTACTAGCACAGATACGCAGTATTTT; cdr3_aa: CASRGLAGGTSTDTQYF
clone_size: .; j_call: TRBJ2-5; v_call: TRBV15; d_call: .; cdr3_nt: TGTGCCACCAGCAGAGGTGGGACCCAGTACTTC; cdr3_aa: CATSRGGTQYF
clone_size: .; j_call: TRBJ2-2; v_call: TRBV7-3; d_call: .; cdr3_nt: TGTGCCAGCAGCCATTCTACCGGGGAGCTGTTTTTT; cdr3_aa: CASSHSTGELFF
clone_size: .; j_call: TRBJ1-6; v_call: TRBV4-3; d_call: .; cdr3_nt: TGCGCCAGCAGCCAAGAGGTGGGGGCGCGTAATTCACCCCTCCACTTT; cdr3_aa: CASSQEVGARNSPLHF
clone_size: .; j_call: TRBJ2-7; v_call: TRBV15; d_call: .; cdr3_nt: TGTGCCACCAGCAGCGAGCCCAGTAGGGCCCTAGATCCCTACGAGCAGTACTTC; cdr3_aa: CATSSEPSRALDPYEQYF
clone_size: .; j_call: TRBJ2-7; v_call: TRBV9; d_call: TRBD2; cdr3_nt: TGTGCCAGCAGCGAAGCGGGAGGCGGCGAGCAGTACTTC; cdr3_aa: CASSEAGGGEQYF
clone_size: .; j_call: TRBJ2-1; v_call: TRBV24-1; d_call: .; cdr3_nt: TGTGCCACCAGTGACCCTTCGGGTGCGGGGCACAATGAGCAGTTCTTC; cdr3_aa: CATSDPSGAGHNEQFF
clone_size: few; j_call: TRBJ2-2; v_call: TRBV19; d_call: TRBD2; cdr3_nt: TGTGCCAGCCTGAGCGGGAGGACCGGGGAGCTGTTTTTT; cdr3_aa: CASLSGRTGELFF
clone_size: many; j_call: TRBJ2-1; v_call: TRBV6-1; d_call: .; cdr3_nt: TGTGCCAGCAGTGACGATGGGTACAATGAGCAGTTCTTC; cdr3_aa: CASSDDGYNEQFF
clone_size: .; j_call: TRBJ1-2; v_call: TRBV6-5; d_call: .; cdr3_nt: TGTGCCAGCAGTCCCGACAGAAGCTATGGCTACACCTTC; cdr3_aa: CASSPDRSYGYTF
clone_size: .; j_call: TRBJ1-1; v_call: TRBV4-2; d_call: .; cdr3_nt: TGTGCCAGCAGCCCGAGGGGACTTATGAACACTGAAGCTTTCTTT; cdr3_aa: CASSPRGLMNTEAFF
clone_size: .; j_call: TRBJ2-1; v_call: TRBV5-1; d_call: TRBD2; cdr3_nt: TGCGCCAGCAGCACCGGACTAGCGGGAGGGTACTACAATGAGCAGTTCTTC; cdr3_aa: CASSTGLAGGYYNEQFF
clone_size: .; j_call: TRBJ2-1; v_call: TRBV7-2; d_call: .; cdr3_nt: TGTGCCAGCAGCTCCCACGCGGGGGCAGGGACGAACTACAATGAGCAGTTCTTC; cdr3_aa: CASSSHAGAGTNYNEQFF
clone_size: .; j_call: TRBJ2-7; v_call: TRBV10-3; d_call: .; cdr3_nt: TGTGCCATCAGTGACTACGGGCAAACTCCGATTTGGTACTTC; cdr3_aa: CAISDYGQTPIWYF
clone_size: .; j_call: TRBJ1-1; v_call: TRBV28; d_call: TRBD1; cdr3_nt: TGTGCCAGCACCCAGGGGGGCGGGAGCACTGAAGCTTTCTTT; cdr3_aa: CASTQGGGSTEAFF
clone_size: .; j_call: TRBJ2-7; v_call: TRBV13; d_call: .; cdr3_nt: TGTGCCAGCAGCCCCCGCGGCATCTACGAGCAGTACTTC; cdr3_aa: CASSPRGIYEQYF
clone_size: .; j_call: TRBJ2-1; v_call: TRBV7-6; d_call: TRBD2; cdr3_nt: TGTGCCAGCAGCTTAGTTCGAGCGGGAGGAGGCAATGAGCAGTTCTTC; cdr3_aa: CASSLVRAGGGNEQFF
clone_size: .; j_call: TRBJ2-3; v_call: TRBV6-5; d_call: .; cdr3_nt: TGTGCCAGCAGTTACGAGGGAGGGACATCAGATACGCAGTATTTT; cdr3_aa: CASSYEGGTSDTQYF
clone_size: many; j_call: TRBJ1-5; v_call: TRBV6-6; d_call: .; cdr3_nt: TGTGCCAGCAGGGATCAGCCCCAGCATTTT; cdr3_aa: CASRDQPQHF
clone_size: .; j_call: TRBJ2-1; v_call: TRBV6-5; d_call: .; cdr3_nt: TGTGCCAGCAGTTTCTACAATGAGCAGTTCTTC; cdr3_aa: CASSFYNEQFF
clone_size: .; j_call: TRBJ2-2; v_call: TRBV27; d_call: .; cdr3_nt: TGTGCCAGCAGTTTCAGGGGACAACTGAGCACCGGGGAGCTGTTTTTT; cdr3_aa: CASSFRGQLSTGELFF
clone_size: .; j_call: TRBJ2-1; v_call: TRBV6-4; d_call: .; cdr3_nt: TGTGCCAGCAGTGACTCTACTTTGCGAAGGGATGAGCAGTTCTTC; cdr3_aa: CASSDSTLRRDEQFF
clone_size: .; j_call: TRBJ1-1; v_call: TRBV7-2; d_call: .; cdr3_nt: TGTGCCAGCAGCTTTGGGATCACTGAAGCTTTCTTT; cdr3_aa: CASSFGITEAFF
clone_size: .; j_call: TRBJ2-7; v_call: TRBV6-5; d_call: .; cdr3_nt: TGTGCCAGCAGTTACTCCCGGACCCGACCCTACGAGCAGTACTTC; cdr3_aa: CASSYSRTRPYEQYF
clone_size: few; j_call: TRBJ2-7; v_call: TRBV7-2; d_call: .; cdr3_nt: TGTGCCAGCAGCTTAGCTGACGGGTCCTACGAGCAGTACTTC; cdr3_aa: CASSLADGSYEQYF
clone_size: .; j_call: TRBJ2-1; v_call: TRBV7-2; d_call: .; cdr3_nt: TGTGCCAGCAGCTTACAGGGGTGGACTGAGCAGTTCTTC; cdr3_aa: CASSLQGWTEQFF
clone_size: .; j_call: TRBJ1-5; v_call: TRBV27; d_call: TRBD1; cdr3_nt: TGTGCCAGCAGACAACAGGGGGCTGGGCAGCCCCAGCATTTT; cdr3_aa: CASRQQGAGQPQHF
clone_size: .; j_call: TRBJ2-1; v_call: TRBV27; d_call: TRBD1; cdr3_nt: TGTGCCAGCAGCCTGCTGGGGACAGGGAAGAATGAGCAGTTCTTC; cdr3_aa: CASSLLGTGKNEQFF
clone_size: .; j_call: TRBJ2-1; v_call: TRBV5-4; d_call: TRBD1; cdr3_nt: TGTGCCAGCAGCCAACCCGGGACAGATCCCATCAATGAGCAGTTCTTC; cdr3_aa: CASSQPGTDPINEQFF
clone_size: .; j_call: TRBJ1-1; v_call: TRBV19; d_call: TRBD1; cdr3_nt: TGTGCCAGTAGTATATCGGACAGGCTGAACACTGAAGCTTTCTTT; cdr3_aa: CASSISDRLNTEAFF
clone_size: .; j_call: TRBJ2-2; v_call: TRBV6-6; d_call: .; cdr3_nt: TGTGCCAGCAGTTACTCGTTAGCAGCCGGGGAGCTGTTTTTT; cdr3_aa: CASSYSLAAGELFF
clone_size: .; j_call: TRBJ2-5; v_call: TRBV7-3; d_call: .; cdr3_nt: TGTGCCAGCAGCCCCCGAGGACTATTCCGAGAGACCCAGTACTTC; cdr3_aa: CASSPRGLFRETQYF
clone_size: .; j_call: TRBJ2-1; v_call: TRBV28; d_call: .; cdr3_nt: TGTGCCAGCAGTTTAGGGCCCTTGAAGCAGTTCTTC; cdr3_aa: CASSLGPLKQFF
clone_size: .; j_call: TRBJ2-7; v_call: TRBV5-1; d_call: .; cdr3_nt: TGCGCCAGCAGCTTTAAGGGTATCCACGAGCAGTACTTC; cdr3_aa: CASSFKGIHEQYF
clone_size: .; j_call: TRBJ2-7; v_call: TRBV5-4; d_call: TRBD2; cdr3_nt: TGTGCCAGCAGCTCGCGACTAGCGACGAATCCCTACGAGCAGTACTTC; cdr3_aa: CASSSRLATNPYEQYF
clone_size: .; j_call: TRBJ1-3; v_call: TRBV7-6; d_call: TRBD1; cdr3_nt: TGTGCCAGCAGCGCGGGGGGACAGTCCTCTGGAAACACCATATATTTT; cdr3_aa: CASSAGGQSSGNTIYF
clone_size: .; j_call: TRBJ1-6; v_call: TRBV18; d_call: .; cdr3_nt: TGTGCCAGCTCACCACAGGGTATGGGGGGTTCACCCCTCCACTTT; cdr3_aa: CASSPQGMGGSPLHF
clone_size: .; j_call: TRBJ1-4; v_call: TRBV12-3/TRBV12-4; d_call: TRBD1; cdr3_nt: TGTGCCAGCAGTCTCGGACAGGGCGGAAAACTGTTTTTT; cdr3_aa: CASSLGQGGKLFF
clone_size: .; j_call: TRBJ2-3; v_call: TRBV28; d_call: TRBD2; cdr3_nt: TGTGCCAGCAGTTCCCAGGAGCTAGCGGGAGTCACAGATACGCAGTATTTT; cdr3_aa: CASSSQELAGVTDTQYF
clone_size: once; j_call: TRBJ2-1; v_call: TRBV10-3; d_call: TRBD2; cdr3_nt: TGTGCCATCACTAGCGGTCCACACAATGAGCAGTTCTTC; cdr3_aa: CAITSGPHNEQFF